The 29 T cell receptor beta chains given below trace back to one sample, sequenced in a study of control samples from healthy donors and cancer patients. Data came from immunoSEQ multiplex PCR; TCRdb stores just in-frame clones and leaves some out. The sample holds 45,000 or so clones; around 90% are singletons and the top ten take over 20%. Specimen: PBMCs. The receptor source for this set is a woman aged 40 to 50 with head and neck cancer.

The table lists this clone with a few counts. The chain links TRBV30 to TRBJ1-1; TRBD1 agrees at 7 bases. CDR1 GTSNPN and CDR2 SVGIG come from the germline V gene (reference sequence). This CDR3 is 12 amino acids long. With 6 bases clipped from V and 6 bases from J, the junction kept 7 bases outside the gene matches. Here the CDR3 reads CACQGEASEAFF. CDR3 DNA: TGTGCCTGTCAGGGGGAAGCTTCTGAAGCTTTCTTT.

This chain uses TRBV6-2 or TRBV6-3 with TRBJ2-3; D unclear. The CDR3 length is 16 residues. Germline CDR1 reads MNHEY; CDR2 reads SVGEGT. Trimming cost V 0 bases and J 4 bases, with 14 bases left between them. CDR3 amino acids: CASSYSGFLLPDTQYF. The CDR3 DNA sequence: TGTGCCAGCAGTTACTCGGGCTTCCTGCTCCCAGATACGCAGTATTTT.

CDR3 protein: CASSFSLAGANEQFF. CDR3 sequence (DNA): TGTGCCAGCAGCTTCAGCCTAGCGGGGGCTAATGAGCAGTTCTTC. The chain is built from TRBV7-9 and TRBJ2-1; 10 bases are shared with TRBD2. The CDR3 is 15 amino acids. V shed 3 bases, J shed 7 bases, and the junction held 6 bases outside the gene matches. Germline-derived CDR1 and CDR2 are SEHNR and FQNEAQ (reference sequence).

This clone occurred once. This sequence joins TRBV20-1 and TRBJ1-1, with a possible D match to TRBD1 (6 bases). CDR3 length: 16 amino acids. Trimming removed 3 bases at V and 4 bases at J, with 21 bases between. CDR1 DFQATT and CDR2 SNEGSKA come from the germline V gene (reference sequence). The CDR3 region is CSASRPNGGWGTEAFF. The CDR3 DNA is TGCAGTGCTAGTAGACCAAACGGGGGCTGGGGCACTGAAGCTTTCTTT.

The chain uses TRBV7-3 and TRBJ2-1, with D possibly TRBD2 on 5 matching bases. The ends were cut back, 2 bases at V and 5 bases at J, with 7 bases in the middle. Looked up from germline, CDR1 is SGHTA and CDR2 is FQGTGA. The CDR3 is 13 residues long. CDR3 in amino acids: CASSLLANNEQFF. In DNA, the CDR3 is TGTGCCAGCAGCTTACTAGCAAACAATGAGCAGTTCTTC. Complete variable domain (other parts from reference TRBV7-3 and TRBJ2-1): GAGVSQTPSNKVTEKGKYVELRCDPISGHTALYWYRQSLGQGPEFLIYFQGTGAADDSGLPNDRFFAVRPEGSVSTLKIQRTERGDSAVYLCASSLLANNEQFFGPGTRLTVL.

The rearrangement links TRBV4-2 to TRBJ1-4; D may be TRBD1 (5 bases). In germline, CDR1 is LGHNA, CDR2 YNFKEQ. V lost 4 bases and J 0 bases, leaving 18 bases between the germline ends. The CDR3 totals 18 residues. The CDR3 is CASSPLDGRGTTNEKLFF. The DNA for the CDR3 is TGTGCCAGCAGCCCCCTGGACGGTAGGGGAACAACTAATGAAAAACTGTTTTTT.

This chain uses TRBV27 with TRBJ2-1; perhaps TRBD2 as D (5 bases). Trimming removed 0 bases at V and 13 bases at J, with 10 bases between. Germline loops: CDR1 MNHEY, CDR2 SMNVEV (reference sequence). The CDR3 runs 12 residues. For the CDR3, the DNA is TGTGCCAGCAGTTTATCGGGCGGGCCCCAGTTCTTC. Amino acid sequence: CASSLSGGPQFF.

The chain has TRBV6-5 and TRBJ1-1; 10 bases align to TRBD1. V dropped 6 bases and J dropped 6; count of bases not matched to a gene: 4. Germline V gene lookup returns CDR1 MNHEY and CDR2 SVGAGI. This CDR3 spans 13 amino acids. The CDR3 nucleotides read TGTGCCAGCAGCGACAGGGGGCTTTCTGAAGCTTTCTTT. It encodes CASSDRGLSEAFF.

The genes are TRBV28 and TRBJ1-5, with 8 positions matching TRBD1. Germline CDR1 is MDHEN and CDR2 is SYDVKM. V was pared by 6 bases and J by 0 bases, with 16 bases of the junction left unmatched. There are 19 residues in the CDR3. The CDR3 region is CASSRSRGRRRYSNQPQHF. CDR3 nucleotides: TGTGCCAGCAGCCGAAGCAGGGGGCGAAGAAGATATAGCAATCAGCCCCAGCATTTT.

The DNA for the CDR3 is TGTGCCAGCTCGGCCGGACTAGCTGGATACAATGAGCAGTTCTTC. Translation: CASSAGLAGYNEQFF. This chain connects TRBV18 to TRBJ2-1; the match to TRBD2 covers 8 bases. The CDR3 runs to 15 residues. V lost 6 bases, J lost 4 bases, and 8 bases stayed unmatched. Germline loops: CDR1 KGHSH, CDR2 LQKENI.

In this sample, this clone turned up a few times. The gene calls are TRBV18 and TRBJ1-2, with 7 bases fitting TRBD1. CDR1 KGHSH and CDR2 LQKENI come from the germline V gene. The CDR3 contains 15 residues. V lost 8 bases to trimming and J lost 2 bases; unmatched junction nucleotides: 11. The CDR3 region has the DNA TGTGCCAGCACCCGGTTTGAAGGGGGCAACTATGGCTACACCTTC. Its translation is CASTRFEGGNYGYTF.

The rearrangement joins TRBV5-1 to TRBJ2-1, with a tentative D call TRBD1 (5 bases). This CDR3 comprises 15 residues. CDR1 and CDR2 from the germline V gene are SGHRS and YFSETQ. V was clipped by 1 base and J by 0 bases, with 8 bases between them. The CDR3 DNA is TGCGCCAGCAGCTTGCAGGACATCTCCTACAATGAGCAGTTCTTC. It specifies CASSLQDISYNEQFF.

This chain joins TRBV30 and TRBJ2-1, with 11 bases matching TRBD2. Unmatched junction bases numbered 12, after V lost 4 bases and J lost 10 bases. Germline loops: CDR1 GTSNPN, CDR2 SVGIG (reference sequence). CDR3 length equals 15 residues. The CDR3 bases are TGTGCCTGGACCAGAACTAGCGGGAGTTCAGTGGAGCAGTTCTTC. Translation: CAWTRTSGSSVEQFF.

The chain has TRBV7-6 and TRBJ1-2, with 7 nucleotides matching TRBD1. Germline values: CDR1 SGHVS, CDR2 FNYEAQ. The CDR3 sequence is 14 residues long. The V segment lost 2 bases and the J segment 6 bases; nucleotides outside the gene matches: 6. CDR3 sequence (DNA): TGTGCCAGCAGCTTAATCCAGGGGGACGATGGCTACACCTTC. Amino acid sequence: CASSLIQGDDGYTF.

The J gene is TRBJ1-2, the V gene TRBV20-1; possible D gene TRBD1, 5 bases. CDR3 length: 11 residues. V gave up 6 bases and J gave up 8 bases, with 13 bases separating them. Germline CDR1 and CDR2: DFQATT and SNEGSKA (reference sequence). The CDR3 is CSASRGEGYTF. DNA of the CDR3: TGCAGTGCCAGTCGGGGGGAAGGCTACACCTTC.

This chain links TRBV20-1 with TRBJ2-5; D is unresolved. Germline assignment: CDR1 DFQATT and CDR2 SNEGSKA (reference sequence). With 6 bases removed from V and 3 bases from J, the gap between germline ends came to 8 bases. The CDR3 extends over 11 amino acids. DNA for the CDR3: TGCAGTGCGACACCAAAAGAGACCCAGTACTTC. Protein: CSATPKETQYF.

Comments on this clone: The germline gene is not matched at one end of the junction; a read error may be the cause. CDR3 sequence (DNA): TGTGCCACCAGTACGGGGTTGAACACTGAAGCTTTCTTT. The encoded protein is CATSTGLNTEAFF. The V call is TRBV27, the J call TRBJ1-1; D gene uncertain. From germline, CDR1 is MNHEY and CDR2 SMNVEV (reference sequence). The CDR3 spans 13 residues.

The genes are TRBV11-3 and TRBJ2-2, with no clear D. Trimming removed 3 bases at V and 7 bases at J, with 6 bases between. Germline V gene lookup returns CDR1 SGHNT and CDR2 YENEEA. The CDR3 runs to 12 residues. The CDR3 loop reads CASSLESGELFF. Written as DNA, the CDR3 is TGTGCCAGCAGCTTGGAAAGCGGGGAGCTGTTTTTT.

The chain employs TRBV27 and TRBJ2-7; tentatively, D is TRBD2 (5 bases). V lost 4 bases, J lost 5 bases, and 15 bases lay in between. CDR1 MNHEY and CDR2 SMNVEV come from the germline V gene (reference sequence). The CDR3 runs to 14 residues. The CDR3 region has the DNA TGTGCCAGCAGTTATTCAAGCACTAGGAACGAGCAGTACTTC. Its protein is CASSYSSTRNEQYF.

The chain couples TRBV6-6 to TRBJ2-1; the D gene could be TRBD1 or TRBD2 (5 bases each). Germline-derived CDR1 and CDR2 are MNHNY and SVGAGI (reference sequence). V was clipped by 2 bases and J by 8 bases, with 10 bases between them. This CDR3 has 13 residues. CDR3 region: CASSYDGGHEQFF. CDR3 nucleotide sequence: TGTGCCAGCAGTTACGATGGGGGACATGAGCAGTTCTTC.

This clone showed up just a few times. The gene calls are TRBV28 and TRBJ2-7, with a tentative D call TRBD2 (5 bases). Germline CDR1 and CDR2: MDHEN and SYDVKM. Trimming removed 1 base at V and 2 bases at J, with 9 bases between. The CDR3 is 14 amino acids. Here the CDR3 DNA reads TGTGCCAGCAGTTTATATGACGGGACCTACGAGCAGTACTTC. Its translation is CASSLYDGTYEQYF. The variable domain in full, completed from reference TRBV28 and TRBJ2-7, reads DVKVTQSSRYLVKRTGEKVFLECVQDMDHENMFWYRQDPGLGLRLIYFSYDVKMKEKGDIPEGYSVSREKKERFSLILESASTNQTSMYLCASSLYDGTYEQYFGPGTRLTVT.

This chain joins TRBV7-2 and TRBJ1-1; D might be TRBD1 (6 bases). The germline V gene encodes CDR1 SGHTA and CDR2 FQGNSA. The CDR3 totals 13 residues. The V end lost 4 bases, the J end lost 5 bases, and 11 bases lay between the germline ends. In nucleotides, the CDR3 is TGTGCCAGCAGCTCTTTTCAGGGGACTGAAGCTTTCTTT. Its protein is CASSSFQGTEAFF.

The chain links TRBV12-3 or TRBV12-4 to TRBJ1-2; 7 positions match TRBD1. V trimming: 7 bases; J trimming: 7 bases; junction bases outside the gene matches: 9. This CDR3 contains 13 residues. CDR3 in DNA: TGTGCCAGCACCACGCAGGGGGTTAGTGGCTACACCTTC. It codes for CASTTQGVSGYTF.

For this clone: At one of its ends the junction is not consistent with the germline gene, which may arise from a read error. CDR3 nucleotides: TGTGCCAGCAGTGAAGTGGGGCGCAAAAATCAGGCCCAGCATTTT. This encodes CASSEVGRKNQAQHF. This chain links TRBV6-1 with TRBJ1-5, with D perhaps matching TRBD1 (5 bases). Germline CDR1 and CDR2: MNHNS and SASEGT. The CDR3 spans 15 residues.

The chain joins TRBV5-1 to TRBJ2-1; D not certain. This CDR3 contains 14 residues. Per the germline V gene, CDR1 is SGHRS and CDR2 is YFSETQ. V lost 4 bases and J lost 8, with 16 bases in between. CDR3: CASSRRRATDEQFF. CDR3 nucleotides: TGCGCCAGCAGCCGACGAAGGGCTACCGATGAGCAGTTCTTC.

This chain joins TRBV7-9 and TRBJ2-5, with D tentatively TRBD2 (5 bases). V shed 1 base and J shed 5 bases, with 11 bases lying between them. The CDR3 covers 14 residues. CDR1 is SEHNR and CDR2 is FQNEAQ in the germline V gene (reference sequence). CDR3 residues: CASSLGGSEETQYF. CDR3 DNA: TGTGCCAGCAGCTTAGGTGGGAGTGAGGAGACCCAGTACTTC.

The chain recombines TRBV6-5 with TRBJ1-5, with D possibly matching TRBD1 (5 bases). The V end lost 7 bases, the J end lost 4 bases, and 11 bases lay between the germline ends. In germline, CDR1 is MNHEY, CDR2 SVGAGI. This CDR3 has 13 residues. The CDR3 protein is CASKGRANQPQHF. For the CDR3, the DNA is TGTGCCAGCAAGGGGAGGGCGAATCAGCCCCAGCATTTT.

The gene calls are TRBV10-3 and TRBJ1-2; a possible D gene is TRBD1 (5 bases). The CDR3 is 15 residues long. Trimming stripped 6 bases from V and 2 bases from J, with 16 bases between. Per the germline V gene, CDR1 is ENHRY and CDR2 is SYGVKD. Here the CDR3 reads CAISPTEGPNYGYTF. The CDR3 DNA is TGTGCCATCAGCCCCACAGAGGGGCCAAACTATGGCTACACCTTC.

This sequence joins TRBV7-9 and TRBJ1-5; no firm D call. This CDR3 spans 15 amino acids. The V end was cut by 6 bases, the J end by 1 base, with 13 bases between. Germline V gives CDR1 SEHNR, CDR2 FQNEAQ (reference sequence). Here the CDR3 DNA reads TGTGCCAGCAGTTCGGAGGGCATCAGCAATCAGCCCCAGCATTTT. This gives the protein CASSSEGISNQPQHF.